This T cell receptor (beta chain) was recovered during a study of blood T cell repertoires in COVID-19. For the study at large: COVID-19 samples, acute and convalescent, were from the United States, Italy and Spain.

Germline CDR1 and CDR2: MNHEY and SVGAGI. V trimming: 8 bases; J trimming: 0 bases; junction bases outside the gene matches: 7. This CDR3 comprises 14 residues. The method was immunoSEQ multiplex PCR; TCRdb's version includes in-frame clones alone and lacks a portion of them. The repertoire includes fewer than 300,000 clones, roughly 84% of them detected once, and 3.1% sits in the top ten. The specimen sequenced was peripheral blood. The TCR sequence derives from a young woman with acute or convalescent COVID-19. J is TRBJ2-7 and V is TRBV6-5, with 7 bases lining up with TRBD1. The CDR3 coding sequence is TGTGCCAGCCGAAGGGGGCCTAGCTCCTACGAGCAGTACTTC. It encodes CASRRGPSSYEQYF.